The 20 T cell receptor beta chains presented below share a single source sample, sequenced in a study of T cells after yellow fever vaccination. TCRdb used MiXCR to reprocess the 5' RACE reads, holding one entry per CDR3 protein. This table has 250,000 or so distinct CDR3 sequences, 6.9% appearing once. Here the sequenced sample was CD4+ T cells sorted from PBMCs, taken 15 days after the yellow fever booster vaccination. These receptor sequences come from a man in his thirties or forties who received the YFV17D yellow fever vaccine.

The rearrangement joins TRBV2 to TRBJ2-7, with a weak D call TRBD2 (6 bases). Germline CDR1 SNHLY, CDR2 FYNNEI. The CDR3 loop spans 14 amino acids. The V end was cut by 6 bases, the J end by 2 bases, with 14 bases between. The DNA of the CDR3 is TGTGCCAGCAGGCCGCTAGCGCTTGCCTACGAGCAGTACTTC. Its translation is CASRPLALAYEQYF.

CDR3 sequence: CASSPGQGNSNQPQHF. CDR3 coding DNA: TGCGCCAGCAGCCCGGGACAGGGAAATAGCAATCAGCCCCAGCATTTT. J is TRBJ1-5 and V is TRBV5-1; 9 bases are a match to TRBD1. Germline CDR1 and CDR2: SGHRS and YFSETQ. The CDR3 consists of 16 residues. V shed 4 bases and J 0 bases; nucleotides not matched to a gene: 5.

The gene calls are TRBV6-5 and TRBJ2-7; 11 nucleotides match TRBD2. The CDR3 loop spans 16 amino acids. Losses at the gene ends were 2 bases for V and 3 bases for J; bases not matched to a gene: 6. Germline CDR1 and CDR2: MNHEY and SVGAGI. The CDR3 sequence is CASSYLTSGRIYEQYF. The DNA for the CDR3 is TGTGCCAGCAGTTACCTTACTAGCGGGAGAATCTACGAGCAGTACTTC.

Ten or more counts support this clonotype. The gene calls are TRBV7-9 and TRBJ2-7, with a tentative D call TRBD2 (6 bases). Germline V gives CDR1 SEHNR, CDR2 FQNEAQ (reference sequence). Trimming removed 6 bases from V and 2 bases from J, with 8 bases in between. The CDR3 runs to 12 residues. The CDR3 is CASSAGTYEQYF. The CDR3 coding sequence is TGTGCCAGCAGTGCGGGAACCTACGAGCAGTACTTC.

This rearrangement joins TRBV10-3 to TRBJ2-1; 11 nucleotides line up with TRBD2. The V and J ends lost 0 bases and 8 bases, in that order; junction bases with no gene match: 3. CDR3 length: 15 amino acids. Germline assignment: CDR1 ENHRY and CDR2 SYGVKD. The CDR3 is CAISESVAGGDEQFF. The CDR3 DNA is TGTGCCATCAGTGAGTCGGTAGCGGGAGGGGATGAGCAGTTCTTC.

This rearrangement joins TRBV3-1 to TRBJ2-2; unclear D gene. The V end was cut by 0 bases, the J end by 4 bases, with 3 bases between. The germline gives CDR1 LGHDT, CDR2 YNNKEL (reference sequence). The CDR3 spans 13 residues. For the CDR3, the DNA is TGTGCCAGCAGCCAAGAACCCACCGGGGAGCTGTTTTTT. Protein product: CASSQEPTGELFF.

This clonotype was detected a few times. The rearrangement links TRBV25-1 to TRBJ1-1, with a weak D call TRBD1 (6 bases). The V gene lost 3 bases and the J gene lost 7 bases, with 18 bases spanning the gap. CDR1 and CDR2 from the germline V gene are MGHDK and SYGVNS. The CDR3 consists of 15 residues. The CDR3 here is CASSEGGVTILEAFF. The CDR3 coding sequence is TGTGCCAGCAGTGAGGGGGGCGTCACCATCCTTGAAGCTTTCTTT.

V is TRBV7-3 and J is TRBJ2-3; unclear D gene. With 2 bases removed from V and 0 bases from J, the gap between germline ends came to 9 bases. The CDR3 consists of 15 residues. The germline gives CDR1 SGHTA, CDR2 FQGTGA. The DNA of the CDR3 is TGTGCCAGCAGCTTATTGGGGATAAGCACAGATACGCAGTATTTT. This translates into CASSLLGISTDTQYF.

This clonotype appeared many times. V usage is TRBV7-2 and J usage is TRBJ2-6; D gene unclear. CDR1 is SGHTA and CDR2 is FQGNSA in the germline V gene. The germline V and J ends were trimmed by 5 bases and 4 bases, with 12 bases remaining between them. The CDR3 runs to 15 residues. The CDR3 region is CASSRRLDGANVLTF. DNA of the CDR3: TGTGCCAGCAGCCGAAGGTTGGACGGGGCCAACGTCCTGACTTTC.

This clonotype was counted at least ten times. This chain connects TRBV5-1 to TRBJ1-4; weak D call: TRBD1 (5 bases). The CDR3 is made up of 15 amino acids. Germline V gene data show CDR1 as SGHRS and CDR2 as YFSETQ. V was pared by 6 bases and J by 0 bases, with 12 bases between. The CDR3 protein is CASTHGGSTNEKLFF. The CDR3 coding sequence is TGCGCCAGCACCCACGGGGGTTCAACTAATGAAAAACTGTTTTTT.

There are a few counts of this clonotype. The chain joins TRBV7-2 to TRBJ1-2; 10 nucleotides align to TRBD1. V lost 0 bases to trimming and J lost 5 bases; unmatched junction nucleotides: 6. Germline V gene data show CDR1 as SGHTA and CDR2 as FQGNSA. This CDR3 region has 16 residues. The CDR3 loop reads CASSLAGTGAGYGYTF. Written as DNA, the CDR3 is TGTGCCAGCAGCTTAGCCGGGACAGGGGCCGGTTATGGCTACACCTTC. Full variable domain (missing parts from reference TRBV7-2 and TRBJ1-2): GAGVSQSPSNKVTEKGKDVELRCDPISGHTALYWYRQSLGQGLEFLIYFQGNSAPDKSGLPSDRFSAERTGGSVSTLTIQRTQQEDSAVYLCASSLAGTGAGYGYTFGSGTRLTVV.

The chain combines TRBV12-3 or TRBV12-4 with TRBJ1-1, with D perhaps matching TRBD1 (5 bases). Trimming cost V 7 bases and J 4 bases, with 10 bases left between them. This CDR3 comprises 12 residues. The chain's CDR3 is CASTQGLTEAFF. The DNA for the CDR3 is TGTGCCAGCACCCAGGGTCTCACTGAAGCTTTCTTT.

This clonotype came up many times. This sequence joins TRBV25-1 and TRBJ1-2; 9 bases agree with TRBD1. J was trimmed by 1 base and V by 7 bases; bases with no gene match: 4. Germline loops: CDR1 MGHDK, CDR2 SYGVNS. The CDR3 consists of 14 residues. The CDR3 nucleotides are TGTGCCAGCACCGGACAGGGGCGTAACTATGGCTACACCTTC. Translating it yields CASTGQGRNYGYTF.

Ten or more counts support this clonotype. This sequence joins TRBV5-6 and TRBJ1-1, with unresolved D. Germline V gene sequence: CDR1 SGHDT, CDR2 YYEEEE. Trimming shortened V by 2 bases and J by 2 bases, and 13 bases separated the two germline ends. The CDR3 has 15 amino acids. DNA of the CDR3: TGTGCCAGCAGCTTATCCACCCATCCTAACACTGAAGCTTTCTTT. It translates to CASSLSTHPNTEAFF.

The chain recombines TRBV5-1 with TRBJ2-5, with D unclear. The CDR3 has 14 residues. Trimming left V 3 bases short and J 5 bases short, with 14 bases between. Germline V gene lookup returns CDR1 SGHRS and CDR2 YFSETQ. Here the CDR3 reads CASSSPHGRETQYF. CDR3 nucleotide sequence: TGCGCCAGCAGCTCTCCCCACGGACGGGAGACCCAGTACTTC. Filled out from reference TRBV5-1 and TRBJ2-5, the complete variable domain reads KAGVTQTPRYLIKTRGQQVTLSCSPISGHRSVSWYQQTPGQGLQFLFEYFSETQRNKGNFPGRFSGRQFSNSRSEMNVSTLELGDSALYLCASSSPHGRETQYFGPGTRLLVL.

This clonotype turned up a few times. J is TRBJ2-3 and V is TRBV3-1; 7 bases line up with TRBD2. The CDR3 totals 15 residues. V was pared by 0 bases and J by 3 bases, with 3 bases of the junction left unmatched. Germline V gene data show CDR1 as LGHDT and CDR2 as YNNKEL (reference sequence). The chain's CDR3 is CASSQDPGGTDTQYF. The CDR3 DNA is TGTGCCAGCAGCCAAGATCCGGGGGGAACAGATACGCAGTATTTT.

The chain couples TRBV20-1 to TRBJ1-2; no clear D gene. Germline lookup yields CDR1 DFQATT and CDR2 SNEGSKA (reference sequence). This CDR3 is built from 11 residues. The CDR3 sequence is CRLGSSYGYTF. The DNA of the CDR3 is TGCAGACTAGGGAGCAGCTATGGCTACACCTTC.

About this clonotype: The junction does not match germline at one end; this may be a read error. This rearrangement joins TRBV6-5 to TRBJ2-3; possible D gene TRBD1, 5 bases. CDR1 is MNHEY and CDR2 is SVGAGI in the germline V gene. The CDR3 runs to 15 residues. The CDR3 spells CASSYSSRGTDTRYF. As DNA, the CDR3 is TGTGCCAGCAGTTACTCGTCTAGGGGCACAGATACGCGGTATTTT.

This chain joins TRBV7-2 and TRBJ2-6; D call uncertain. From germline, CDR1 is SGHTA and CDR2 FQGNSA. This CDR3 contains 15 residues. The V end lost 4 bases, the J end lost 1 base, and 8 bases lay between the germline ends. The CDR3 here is CASSSRASGANVLTF. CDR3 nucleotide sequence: TGTGCCAGCAGCTCCCGGGCATCTGGGGCCAACGTCCTGACTTTC.

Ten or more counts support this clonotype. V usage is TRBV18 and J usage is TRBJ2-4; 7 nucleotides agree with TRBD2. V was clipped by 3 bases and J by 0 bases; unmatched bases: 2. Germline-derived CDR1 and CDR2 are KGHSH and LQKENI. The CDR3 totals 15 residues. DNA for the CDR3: TGTGCCAGCTCACCTCCGGGGGGAGCCAAAAACATTCAGTACTTC. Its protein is CASSPPGGAKNIQYF.